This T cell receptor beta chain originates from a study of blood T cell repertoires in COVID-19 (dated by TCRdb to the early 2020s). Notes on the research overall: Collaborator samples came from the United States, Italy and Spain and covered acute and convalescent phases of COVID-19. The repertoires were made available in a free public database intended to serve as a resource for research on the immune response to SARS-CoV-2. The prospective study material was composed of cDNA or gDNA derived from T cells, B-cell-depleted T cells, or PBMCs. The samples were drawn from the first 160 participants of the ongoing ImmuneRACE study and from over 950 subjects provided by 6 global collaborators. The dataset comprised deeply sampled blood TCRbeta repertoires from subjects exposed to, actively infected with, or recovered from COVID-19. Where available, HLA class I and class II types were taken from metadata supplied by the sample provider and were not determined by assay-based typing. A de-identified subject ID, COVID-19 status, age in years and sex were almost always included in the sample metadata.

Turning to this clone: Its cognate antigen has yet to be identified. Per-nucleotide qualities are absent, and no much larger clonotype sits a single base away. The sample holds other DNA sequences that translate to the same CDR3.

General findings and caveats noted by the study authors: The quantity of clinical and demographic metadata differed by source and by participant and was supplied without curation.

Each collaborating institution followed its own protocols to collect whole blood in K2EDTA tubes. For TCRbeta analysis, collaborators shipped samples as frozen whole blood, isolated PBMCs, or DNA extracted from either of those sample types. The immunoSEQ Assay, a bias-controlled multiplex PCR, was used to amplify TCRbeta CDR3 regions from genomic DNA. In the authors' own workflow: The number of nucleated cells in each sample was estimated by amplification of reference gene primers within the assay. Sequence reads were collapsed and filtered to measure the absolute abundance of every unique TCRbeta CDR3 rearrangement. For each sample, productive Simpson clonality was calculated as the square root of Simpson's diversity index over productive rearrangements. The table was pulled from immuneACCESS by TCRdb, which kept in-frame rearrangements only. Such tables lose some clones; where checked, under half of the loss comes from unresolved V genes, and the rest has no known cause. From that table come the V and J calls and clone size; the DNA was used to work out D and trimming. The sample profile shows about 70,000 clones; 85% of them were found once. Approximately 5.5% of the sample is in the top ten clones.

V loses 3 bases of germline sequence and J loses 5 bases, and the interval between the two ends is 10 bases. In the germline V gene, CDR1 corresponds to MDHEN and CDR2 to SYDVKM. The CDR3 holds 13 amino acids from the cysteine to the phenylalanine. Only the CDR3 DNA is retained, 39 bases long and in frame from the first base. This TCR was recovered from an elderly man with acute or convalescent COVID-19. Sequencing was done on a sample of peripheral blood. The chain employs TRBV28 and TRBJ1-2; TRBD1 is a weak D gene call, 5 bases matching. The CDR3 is CASSLGQGYGYTF. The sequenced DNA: TGTGCCAGCAGTTTGGGGCAGGGATATGGCTACACCTTC.